The 20 T cell receptor beta chains reported below all come from one sample, sequenced in a study of regulatory T cells in long-lasting Graves disease (TCRdb year 2021). The sample's time point label, in plain terms: persistent/refractory GD, antithyroid drugs over 5 years with positive TRAb. For both TCR sequencing and RNA sequencing, RNA was extracted from PBMCs in TRIzol. Libraries were prepared through multiplex PCR. Sequenced on an Illumina HiSeq 4000. To build TCR beta libraries, CDR3 regions were amplified by Arm-PCR using iRepertoire HTBI primers. The public reads were reanalyzed by TCRdb: fastp trimming at Q25, MiXCR alignment, in-frame beta chains only. A single entry per CDR3 protein holds the most common genes and DNA from its merged rows. Within this sample are 400,000 to 500,000 distinct CDR3 sequences, with 20% to 25% of them counted one time only. Approximately 14% of the sample belongs to the ten largest clones.

The specimen was peripheral blood mononuclear cells (PBMCs), collected when the disease was refractory, from a patient treated with antithyroid drugs. The receptors come from a female donor with Graves disease.

This clonotype occurred a few times. The gene calls are TRBV7-2 and TRBJ2-2; weak D call: TRBD1 (6 bases). Germline-derived CDR1 and CDR2 are SGHTA and FQGNSA. The germline V and J ends were trimmed by 7 bases and 2 bases, with 11 bases remaining between them. The CDR3 covers 14 residues. DNA for the CDR3: TGTGCCAGCAAGGTGGGGGCCAACACCGGGGAGCTGTTTTTT. This encodes CASKVGANTGELFF.

Comments on this clonotype: At one end, the junction sequence differs from germline, possibly due to a read error. The chain combines TRBV28 with TRBJ1-3; 8 positions match TRBD1. Germline V gene lookup returns CDR1 MDHEN and CDR2 SYDVKM. The CDR3 sequence is 21 residues long. The DNA of the CDR3 is TGTGCCAGCAGTGCTCATAGGTCAGGGGGCGACTCACCCTTCTCTGGAAACACCATACATTTT. Translated, it gives CASSAHRSGGDSPFSGNTIHF.

This clonotype was seen ten or more times. J is TRBJ2-5 and V is TRBV7-8; possibly TRBD2 for D (5 bases). The germline CDR1 and CDR2 sequences are SGHVS and FQNEAQ. Trimming took off 0 bases at V and 10 bases at J, with 9 bases between the two ends. CDR3 length equals 12 residues. This chain's CDR3 is CASSLALGGQYF. The CDR3 coding sequence is TGTGCCAGCAGCTTAGCGCTCGGAGGCCAGTACTTC.

This clonotype has a handful of counts. The rearrangement links TRBV6-2 or TRBV6-3 to TRBJ1-4; 8 nucleotides align to TRBD1. Germline CDR1 is MNHEY and CDR2 is SVGEGT. With V trimmed by 7 bases and J by 6 bases, 7 bases remained unmatched. CDR3 length equals 14 residues. CDR3 nucleotides: TGTGCCAGCATTATCGACAGGGGACATGAAAAACTGTTTTTT. Its translation: CASIIDRGHEKLFF.

The genes are TRBV18 and TRBJ2-7; no clear D. Germline V gene lookup returns CDR1 KGHSH and CDR2 LQKENI. Trimming took off 8 bases at V and 3 bases at J, with 11 bases between the two ends. The CDR3 is made up of 12 amino acids. In nucleotides, the CDR3 is TGTGCCAGCAGTCCAACAAACTACGAGCAGTACTTC. Translation gives CASSPTNYEQYF.

This clonotype was counted at least ten times. This rearrangement joins TRBV20-1 to TRBJ1-2; D not certain. This CDR3 spans 10 amino acids. Per germline, CDR1 DFQATT and CDR2 SNEGSKA (reference sequence). V dropped 7 bases and J dropped 8 bases, with 11 bases sitting between them. The CDR3 is CSVIAGGYTF. The CDR3 DNA reads as TGCAGTGTTATCGCCGGGGGCTACACCTTC.

This clonotype turned up a few times. The chain employs TRBV20-1 and TRBJ1-6, with a possible D match to TRBD1 (5 bases). Trimming took 5 bases from V and 6 from J, leaving 8 bases between them. From germline, CDR1 is DFQATT and CDR2 SNEGSKA (reference sequence). The CDR3 has 12 amino acids. For the CDR3, the DNA is TGCAGTGCTGGGGGACTTAATTCACCCCTCCACTTT. It specifies CSAGGLNSPLHF.

The chain couples TRBV27 to TRBJ2-3; a possible D gene is TRBD1 (5 bases). Germline CDR1 reads MNHEY; CDR2 reads SMNVEV (reference sequence). The CDR3 spans 15 residues. V gave up 1 base and J gave up 2 bases, with 10 bases separating them. For the CDR3, the DNA is TGTGCCAGCAGTTTATTAGAGGACAACACAGATACGCAGTATTTT. It codes for CASSLLEDNTDTQYF.

The V call is TRBV5-6, the J call TRBJ2-5; possibly TRBD1 for D (5 bases). The germline gives CDR1 SGHDT, CDR2 YYEEEE. Deletions cut 7 bases from V and 3 bases from J, with 10 bases between. This CDR3 spans 12 amino acids. This CDR3 reads CASAGLEETQYF. In nucleotides, the CDR3 is TGTGCCAGCGCAGGGTTGGAAGAGACCCAGTACTTC.

This clonotype has a count of ten or more. The chain has TRBV20-1 and TRBJ1-1; D unclear. This CDR3 spans 15 amino acids. V lost 4 bases, J lost 1 base, and 16 bases lay in between. Germline V CDR1 and CDR2: DFQATT, SNEGSKA (reference sequence). CDR3 sequence reads: CSATAPAGPNTEAFF. CDR3 nucleotide sequence: TGCAGTGCTACGGCGCCGGCTGGACCGAACACTGAAGCTTTCTTT.

The rearrangement joins TRBV28 to TRBJ2-3; D gene uncertain. V gave up 3 bases and J gave up 6 bases, with 13 bases separating them. The CDR3 covers 14 residues. Germline CDR1 and CDR2: MDHEN and SYDVKM. The CDR3 sequence: CASSFSVARDTQYF. CDR3 in DNA: TGTGCCAGCAGTTTTAGTGTAGCTCGGGATACGCAGTATTTT.

This clonotype was recorded at least ten times. V gene TRBV28 combines with J gene TRBJ2-7, with TRBD2 matching 10 bases. CDR3 length equals 15 residues. The V gene end was trimmed by 5 bases and the J gene end by 3 bases; junction bases not matched to a gene: 7. Germline lookup yields CDR1 MDHEN and CDR2 SYDVKM. In nucleotides, the CDR3 is TGTGCCAGCAGTCCCTGGGAGCGGGAGGGCTACGAGCAGTACTTC. Amino acids: CASSPWEREGYEQYF.

The rearrangement joins TRBV25-1 to TRBJ1-3; tentative D call: TRBD1 (6 bases). The length of the CDR3 is 16 residues. V was clipped by 3 bases and J by 0 bases, with 12 bases between them. Per the germline V gene, CDR1 is MGHDK and CDR2 is SYGVNS. CDR3 sequence reads: CASSELLGGSGNTIYF. CDR3 nucleotides: TGTGCCAGCAGTGAGCTTCTAGGGGGCTCTGGAAACACCATATATTTT.

Only a few counts were recorded for this clonotype. This rearrangement joins TRBV7-3 to TRBJ1-1, with a weak D call TRBD1 (6 bases). This CDR3 has 14 amino acids. Germline V gives CDR1 SGHTA, CDR2 FQGTGA. Trimming took off 5 bases at V and 10 bases at J, with 20 bases between the two ends. CDR3 DNA: TGTGCCAGCAGCCCCAACTCAGGGGCTGGTGGAGCTTTCTTT. Translating gives CASSPNSGAGGAFF.

This clonotype occurred many times. The chain employs TRBV15 and TRBJ1-5, with D possibly TRBD1 on 5 matching bases. V lost 0 bases, J lost 7 bases, and 13 bases lay in between. CDR1 is LNHNV, CDR2 YYDKDF, per germline (reference sequence). CDR3 length: 15 residues. CDR3 region: CATSRDRGGGQPQHF. The CDR3 nucleotides are TGTGCCACCAGCAGAGATCGTGGGGGAGGACAGCCCCAGCATTTT.

A few counts support this clonotype. The chain joins TRBV2 to TRBJ2-1; D gene uncertain. Trimming removed 3 bases from V and 8 bases from J, with 2 bases in between. The CDR3 has 10 residues. CDR1 SNHLY and CDR2 FYNNEI come from the germline V gene. The DNA of the CDR3 is TGTGCCAGCAGTGATTATGAGCAGTTCTTC. Residues: CASSDYEQFF.

This chain connects TRBV4-2 to TRBJ2-7; the D gene is possibly TRBD2 (6 bases). The germline V gene encodes CDR1 LGHNA and CDR2 YNFKEQ. V lost 1 base and J lost 0, with 10 bases in between. The CDR3 runs 15 residues. The CDR3 reads CASSQVAESSYEQYF. CDR3 DNA: TGTGCCAGCAGCCAAGTAGCGGAGAGCTCCTACGAGCAGTACTTC.

This clonotype was detected only a few times. The chain combines TRBV20-1 with TRBJ2-7, with D possibly TRBD1 on 7 matching bases. This CDR3 has 14 residues. The ends were cut back, 3 bases at V and 3 bases at J, with 15 bases in the middle. Germline loops: CDR1 DFQATT, CDR2 SNEGSKA (reference sequence). The CDR3 DNA reads as TGCAGTGCTAGGGGGCAGGGGGGACTCTACGAGCAGTACTTC. It translates to CSARGQGGLYEQYF.

This clonotype was detected ten times or more. The genes are TRBV27 and TRBJ1-5; weak D call: TRBD1 (5 bases). Trimming stripped 0 bases from V and 5 bases from J, with 8 bases between. This CDR3 is built from 14 residues. CDR1 and CDR2 (germline): MNHEY, SMNVEV (reference sequence). The CDR3 is CASSLSPGYQPQHF. Here the CDR3 DNA reads TGTGCCAGCAGTTTATCTCCAGGGTATCAGCCCCAGCATTTT.

A single count supports this clonotype. The chain carries TRBV28 and TRBJ2-1; tentatively, D is TRBD1 or TRBD2 (5 bases each). V was cut by 3 bases and J by 5 bases, with 14 bases left in between. Germline values: CDR1 MDHEN, CDR2 SYDVKM. There are 15 residues in the CDR3. This CDR3 is CASSFWSGHNNEQFF. DNA of the CDR3: TGTGCCAGCAGTTTTTGGAGCGGACATAACAATGAGCAGTTCTTC.